The 26 T cell receptor beta chains given below trace back to one sample, sequenced in a study of blood T cells in healthy people across ages. The authors ran a second PCR of about 7 to 12 cycles using a sample-barcoded 5' primer and a J-beta primer mix. Via MiXCR, TCRdb re-called the 5' RACE reads, giving one row per CDR3 protein. The sample carries about 1.8 million distinct CDR3 sequences, roughly 52% recorded once. Sequencing used blood. The receptors stem from a woman in her thirties or forties in good health.

This clonotype was counted at least ten times. CDR3 DNA: TGTGCCAGCAGGGGCCACTCAGATACGCAGTATTTT. Encoded protein: CASRGHSDTQYF. The chain employs TRBV6-1 and TRBJ2-3; no clear D. Germline-derived CDR1 and CDR2 are MNHNS and SASEGT. Trimming left V 6 bases short and J 4 bases short, with 8 bases between. The CDR3 runs 12 residues.

The chain joins TRBV20-1 to TRBJ2-3; D call uncertain. Per the germline V gene, CDR1 is DFQATT and CDR2 is SNEGSKA (reference sequence). The V end was cut by 0 bases, the J end by 2 bases, with 9 bases between. The CDR3 runs to 14 residues. The chain's CDR3 is CSARDPRLTDTQYF. The CDR3 bases are TGCAGTGCTAGAGATCCGAGGCTCACAGATACGCAGTATTTT.

The gene calls are TRBV4-2 and TRBJ1-1; 12 bases map to TRBD1. CDR3 length equals 16 residues. Per germline, CDR1 LGHNA and CDR2 YNFKEQ. J was trimmed by 1 base and V by 6 bases; bases with no gene match: 6. The DNA for the CDR3 is TGTGCCAGCAGACTAGGGACAGGGGGCCGGAACACTGAAGCTTTCTTT. It codes for CASRLGTGGRNTEAFF.

The chain links TRBV2 to TRBJ1-2; maybe TRBD1 (5 bases). Germline V gene data show CDR1 as SNHLY and CDR2 as FYNNEI. Trimming removed 4 bases at V and 4 bases at J, with 13 bases between. The CDR3 is 14 residues long. DNA of the CDR3: TGTGCCAGCAGTGTTTTGGGGGAAAGCTATGGCTACACCTTC. Encoded protein: CASSVLGESYGYTF.

The V and J genes are TRBV7-6 and TRBJ2-4; 10 positions agree with TRBD1. TRBJ2-7 matches the DNA end more closely, so the J call is doubtful. Germline CDR1 reads SGHVS; CDR2 reads FNYEAQ. The CDR3 has 15 amino acids. CDR3 DNA: TGTGCCAGCAGCCCTCGTGACAGGGGGCGCGTCGAGCAGTACTTC. It yields the protein CASSPRDRGRVEQYF.

The chain links TRBV20-1 to TRBJ2-1, with D unresolved. Germline CDR1 reads DFQATT; CDR2 reads SNEGSKA (reference sequence). The V end lost 6 bases, the J end lost 6 bases, and 15 bases lay between the germline ends. The CDR3 has 13 amino acids. CDR3 in amino acids: CSALSLFGNEQFF. The CDR3 DNA sequence: TGCAGTGCCCTGTCCCTGTTTGGCAATGAGCAGTTCTTC.

V is TRBV2 and J is TRBJ1-2; 11 bases map to TRBD1. This CDR3 region has 15 residues. Germline lookup yields CDR1 SNHLY and CDR2 FYNNEI. Trimming at V came to 6 bases and at J to 8 bases, leaving 11 bases not matched to a gene. CDR3 in DNA: TGTGCCAGCAGCCAGGGGACAGGGGGTCCGGTCGGCTACACCTTC. This sequence encodes CASSQGTGGPVGYTF.

This clonotype occurred a few times. J is TRBJ2-7 and V is TRBV12-3 or TRBV12-4; D is uncertain. Trimming took 6 bases from V and 3 from J, leaving 9 bases between them. The CDR3 spans 12 residues. CDR3 loop: CASSKQNYEQYF. The DNA of the CDR3 is TGTGCCAGCAGCAAACAGAACTACGAGCAGTACTTC.

Only a few counts were recorded for this clonotype. The V and J genes are TRBV4-3 and TRBJ2-6; the D is unclear. The germline V gene encodes CDR1 LGHNA and CDR2 YSLEER. Deletions cut 0 bases from V and 4 bases from J, with 13 bases between. The CDR3 is 17 residues long. This chain's CDR3 is CASSQDPEGAGANVLTF. Here the CDR3 DNA reads TGCGCCAGCAGCCAAGACCCCGAAGGTGCCGGGGCCAACGTCCTGACTTTC.

The rearrangement joins TRBV6-2 or TRBV6-3 to TRBJ2-4; D is possibly TRBD1 (5 bases). Near its end, the DNA agrees better with TRBJ2-7, so the J call may be wrong. Germline lookup yields CDR1 MNHEY and CDR2 SVGEGT. The CDR3 consists of 14 residues. DNA for the CDR3: TGTGCCAGCAGTTCCCGGACAAATACCTACGAGCAGTACTTC. It encodes CASSSRTNTYEQYF.

This clonotype was observed a few times. This chain connects TRBV6-5 to TRBJ2-6; 8 positions match TRBD2. V was pared by 2 bases and J by 0 bases, with 3 bases of the junction left unmatched. Germline V gene sequence: CDR1 MNHEY, CDR2 SVGAGI. This CDR3 is 17 amino acids long. CDR3 amino acids: CASSYSGGRSGANVLTF. For the CDR3, the DNA is TGTGCCAGCAGTTACAGCGGGGGCCGCTCTGGGGCCAACGTCCTGACTTTC.

This clonotype was detected only a few times. The J gene is TRBJ2-7, the V gene TRBV4-1; D is ambiguous. V gave up 0 bases and J gave up 3 bases, with 12 bases separating them. The germline V gene has CDR1 MGHRA and CDR2 YSYEKL. The CDR3 sequence is 15 residues long. CDR3 residues: CASSQDQRLVYEQYF. CDR3 bases: TGCGCCAGCAGCCAAGATCAGAGGTTGGTCTACGAGCAGTACTTC.

Only a few counts were recorded for this clonotype. The CDR3 DNA is TGCAGTGCTAGAGGACGGACTAGCGGCTACGAGCAGTACTTC. This encodes CSARGRTSGYEQYF. The V and J genes are TRBV20-1 and TRBJ2-7; 10 bases map to TRBD2. V dropped 1 base and J dropped 3; count of bases not matched to a gene: 3. The CDR3 is 14 residues long. Germline values: CDR1 DFQATT, CDR2 SNEGSKA (reference sequence).

Only one count was recorded for this clonotype. A much larger clone differs from this one at a single base, so this may be a read error. This chain links TRBV7-3 with TRBJ2-3; no reliable D call. Per the germline V gene, CDR1 is SGHTA and CDR2 is FQGTGA. The CDR3 length is 14 residues. The CDR3 sequence: CASSLDPRADMQYF. The CDR3 DNA sequence: TGTGCCAGCAGCTTAGACCCTCGGGCAGATATGCAGTATTTT.

There are a few counts of this clonotype. The rearrangement links TRBV7-2 to TRBJ2-7, with a weak D call TRBD1 (5 bases). CDR3 length: 14 amino acids. With 1 base removed from V and 6 bases from J, the gap between germline ends came to 13 bases. Germline V gene data show CDR1 as SGHTA and CDR2 as FQGNSA. The CDR3 region has the DNA TGTGCCAGCAGCTTAGAGGGCTGGGGCCTCGAGCAGTACTTC. Translated: CASSLEGWGLEQYF.

This chain uses TRBV5-1 with TRBJ1-2, with TRBD1 matching 10 bases. Germline V gene data show CDR1 as SGHRS and CDR2 as YFSETQ. The CDR3 has 16 amino acids. Unmatched junction bases numbered 7, after V lost 1 base and J lost 4 bases. DNA for the CDR3: TGCGCCAGCAGCTTGACGGGACAGGGGACAAGCTATGGCTACACCTTC. Protein product: CASSLTGQGTSYGYTF.

The chain uses TRBV7-9 and TRBJ2-3, with 10 positions matching TRBD2. The CDR3 covers 16 residues. Germline-derived CDR1 and CDR2 are SEHNR and FQNEAQ (reference sequence). Germline trimming cut 5 bases from V and 6 bases from J; bases unmatched to any gene: 11. Here the CDR3 reads CASSTYSSGSVDTQYF. The CDR3 DNA reads TGTGCCAGCAGCACTTATTCTAGCGGGAGCGTGGATACGCAGTATTTT. The whole variable domain, filled in from reference TRBV7-9 and TRBJ2-3, reads DTGVSQNPRHKITKRGQNVTFRCDPISEHNRLYWYRQTLGQGPEFLTYFQNEAQLEKSRLLSDRFSAERPKGSFSTLEIQRTEQGDSAMYLCASSTYSSGSVDTQYFGPGTRLTVL.

The sample holds a few counts of this clonotype. The rearrangement uses TRBV7-9 and TRBJ2-7, with unresolved D. The germline V gene encodes CDR1 SEHNR and CDR2 FQNEAQ (reference sequence). The CDR3 spans 13 residues. V lost 5 bases and J 1 base, leaving 9 bases between the germline ends. Here the CDR3 reads CASSPQASYEQYF. The CDR3 nucleotides read TGTGCCAGCAGCCCCCAAGCGTCCTACGAGCAGTACTTC.

This clonotype was seen a few times. This chain joins TRBV12-3 or TRBV12-4 and TRBJ2-5, with 8 bases aligning to TRBD2. CDR3 length equals 15 residues. Germline trimming cut 5 bases from V and 1 base from J; bases unmatched to any gene: 6. The CDR3 protein is CASSRAGASQETQYF. CDR3 sequence (DNA): TGTGCCAGCAGTCGAGCGGGGGCCTCCCAAGAGACCCAGTACTTC.

This clonotype was seen just once. The gene calls are TRBV4-3 and TRBJ2-6; a possible D gene is TRBD1 (7 bases). Germline V gene lookup returns CDR1 LGHNA and CDR2 YSLEER. The V and J ends lost 0 bases and 13 bases respectively, with 19 bases between them. CDR3 length equals 16 residues. The DNA for the CDR3 is TGCGCCAGCAGCCAAGATGGGGGGAAGGGGGCCTATGTCCTGACTTTC. Translated: CASSQDGGKGAYVLTF.

CDR3 residues: CASSPSGTALELNEQFF. CDR3 sequence (DNA): TGTGCCAGCAGTCCCTCTGGGACAGCCTTAGAGCTTAATGAGCAGTTCTTC. The genes are TRBV27 and TRBJ2-1; the match to TRBD1 covers 7 bases. The CDR3 consists of 17 residues. CDR1 MNHEY and CDR2 SMNVEV come from the germline V gene (reference sequence). Trimming took 5 bases from V and 7 from J; bases not matched to a gene: 17.

V is TRBV28 and J is TRBJ2-5; TRBD1 matches 8 bases. Germline CDR1 and CDR2: MDHEN and SYDVKM. The CDR3 runs 17 residues. The trim removed 4 bases at V and 4 bases at J, leaving 14 bases unmatched. The CDR3 DNA follows: TGTGCCAGCAGTTCCCACATCGGACAGGGCATAGGAGAGACCCAGTACTTC. Translation gives CASSSHIGQGIGETQYF. Drawing the rest from reference TRBV28 and TRBJ2-5, the complete variable domain is DVKVTQSSRYLVKRTGEKVFLECVQDMDHENMFWYRQDPGLGLRLIYFSYDVKMKEKGDIPEGYSVSREKKERFSLILESASTNQTSMYLCASSSHIGQGIGETQYFGPGTRLLVL.

The chain recombines TRBV20-1 with TRBJ2-4; D tentatively reads TRBD1 or TRBD2 (5 bases each). Between the trimmed V and J ends, which lost 3 bases and 2 bases, there was a span of 11 bases. This CDR3 has 14 residues. Germline V gene sequence: CDR1 DFQATT, CDR2 SNEGSKA (reference sequence). CDR3 sequence (DNA): TGCAGTGCTAGGGAAGAGGGGTCCAAAAACATTCAGTACTTC. This encodes CSAREEGSKNIQYF.

V is TRBV7-2 and J is TRBJ2-1; 8 bases are shared with TRBD1. Germline assignment: CDR1 SGHTA and CDR2 FQGNSA. V shed 2 bases, J shed 6 bases, and the junction held 12 bases outside the gene matches. The CDR3 contains 17 residues. The CDR3 coding sequence is TGTGCCAGCAGCTTATACCCGGACAGGGCGCTGCGCAATGAGCAGTTCTTC. Translating gives CASSLYPDRALRNEQFF.

A few counts support this clonotype. V and J are TRBV5-1 and TRBJ2-7, with D perhaps TRBD2 (5 bases). The CDR3 runs 15 residues. Trimming shortened V by 0 bases and J by 2 bases, and 12 bases separated the two germline ends. Germline loops: CDR1 SGHRS, CDR2 YFSETQ. The CDR3 region has the DNA TGCGCCAGCAGCTTGGGAACTAGAGGGCCCTACGAGCAGTACTTC. Translated, it gives CASSLGTRGPYEQYF.

The rearrangement links TRBV28 to TRBJ2-1, with 7 nucleotides matching TRBD2. Germline lookup yields CDR1 MDHEN and CDR2 SYDVKM. This CDR3 spans 15 amino acids. With V trimmed by 7 bases and J by 0 bases, 6 bases remained unmatched. The DNA for the CDR3 is TGTGCCAGCATCGTAGCGGGCCTCTCCTACAATGAGCAGTTCTTC. Residues: CASIVAGLSYNEQFF. The full variable domain, rest sourced from reference TRBV28 and TRBJ2-1, is DVKVTQSSRYLVKRTGEKVFLECVQDMDHENMFWYRQDPGLGLRLIYFSYDVKMKEKGDIPEGYSVSREKKERFSLILESASTNQTSMYLCASIVAGLSYNEQFFGPGTRLTVL.